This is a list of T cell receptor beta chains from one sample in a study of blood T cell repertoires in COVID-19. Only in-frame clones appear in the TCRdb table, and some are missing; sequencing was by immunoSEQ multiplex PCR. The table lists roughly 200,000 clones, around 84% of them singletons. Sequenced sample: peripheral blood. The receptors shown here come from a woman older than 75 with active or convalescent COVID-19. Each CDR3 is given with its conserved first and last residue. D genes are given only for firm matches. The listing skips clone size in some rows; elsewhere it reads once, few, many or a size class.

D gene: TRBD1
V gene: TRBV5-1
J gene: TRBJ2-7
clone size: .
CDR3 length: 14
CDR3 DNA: TGCGCCAGCAGCCCGGGACAGGGGGCGTGGGAGCAGTACTTC
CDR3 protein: CASSPGQGAWEQYF

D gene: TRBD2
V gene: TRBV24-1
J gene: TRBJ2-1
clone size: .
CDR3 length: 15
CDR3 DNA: TGTGCCACCAGTCCGGGACTAGCGGGGCTCAATGAGCAGTTCTTC
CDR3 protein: CATSPGLAGLNEQFF

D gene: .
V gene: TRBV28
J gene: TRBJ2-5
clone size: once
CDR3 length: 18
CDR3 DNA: TGTGCCAGCAGTTTACTCTCCTCTATTACGAGGTACCAAGAGACCCAGTACTTC
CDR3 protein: CASSLLSSITRYQETQYF

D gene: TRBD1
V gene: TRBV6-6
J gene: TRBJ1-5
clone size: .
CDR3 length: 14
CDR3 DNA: TGTGCCAGCAGCCCCGCAGGGGGTGGTCAGCCCCAGCATTTT
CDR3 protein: CASSPAGGGQPQHF

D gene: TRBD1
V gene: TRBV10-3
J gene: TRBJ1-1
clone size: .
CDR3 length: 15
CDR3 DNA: TGTGCCATCAGTGGCCCGGGACAGGGGTCTATTGAAGCTTTCTTT
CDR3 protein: CAISGPGQGSIEAFF

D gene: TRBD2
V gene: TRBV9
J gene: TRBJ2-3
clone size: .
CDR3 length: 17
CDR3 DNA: TGTGCCAGCAGCGTAGCTGCGCTAGCGGGAGGTTCAGATACGCAGTATTTT
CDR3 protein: CASSVAALAGGSDTQYF

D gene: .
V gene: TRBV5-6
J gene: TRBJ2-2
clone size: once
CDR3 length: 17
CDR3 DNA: TGTGCCAGCAGCTTCATCAGGGGCAGGACGAACACCGGGGAGCTGTTTTTT
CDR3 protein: CASSFIRGRTNTGELFF

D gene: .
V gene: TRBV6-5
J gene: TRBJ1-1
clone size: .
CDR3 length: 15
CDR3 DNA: TGTGCCAGCAGTTACTCAGTTAAGGGGCGGACTGAAGCTTTCTTT
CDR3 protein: CASSYSVKGRTEAFF

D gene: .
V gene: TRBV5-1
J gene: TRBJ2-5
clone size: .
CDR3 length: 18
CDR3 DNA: TGCGCCAGCAGCCGTGCCCTTGGGGCTAGGAAGTACCAAGAGACCCAGTACTTC
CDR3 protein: CASSRALGARKYQETQYF

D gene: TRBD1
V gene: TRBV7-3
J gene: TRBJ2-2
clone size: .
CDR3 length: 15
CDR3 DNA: TGTGCCAGCAGCTTCACAGGGGGCGGAGCCGGGGAGCTGTTTTTT
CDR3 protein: CASSFTGGGAGELFF

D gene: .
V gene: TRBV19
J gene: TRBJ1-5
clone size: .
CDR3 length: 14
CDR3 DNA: TGTGCCAGTAAAGCGGTCCCGGGAGCGGGGCCCCAGCATTTT
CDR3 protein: CASKAVPGAGPQHF

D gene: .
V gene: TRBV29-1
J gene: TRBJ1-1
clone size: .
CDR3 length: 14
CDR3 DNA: TGCAGCGCAACTAGCAGGGCCTCGAACACTGAAGCTTTCTTT
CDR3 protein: CSATSRASNTEAFF

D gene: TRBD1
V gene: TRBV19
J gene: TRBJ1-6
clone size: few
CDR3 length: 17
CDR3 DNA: TGTGCCAGTAGTATCGGAGGGGGCTCTGGATATAATTCACCCCTCCACTTT
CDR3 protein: CASSIGGGSGYNSPLHF

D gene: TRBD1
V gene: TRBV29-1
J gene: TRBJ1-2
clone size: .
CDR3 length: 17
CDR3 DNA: TGCAGCGTCGCGTTGGACAGGGAGGGATTGAGGAACTATGGCTACACCTTC
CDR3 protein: CSVALDREGLRNYGYTF

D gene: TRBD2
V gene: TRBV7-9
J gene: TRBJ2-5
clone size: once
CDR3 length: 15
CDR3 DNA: TGTGCCAGCAGCTTAGGCGGGAGGACGCGGGAGACCCAGTACTTC
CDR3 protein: CASSLGGRTRETQYF

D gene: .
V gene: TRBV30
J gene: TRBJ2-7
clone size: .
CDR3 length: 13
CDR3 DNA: TGTGCCTGGAGTACTCTACGTTCCTACGAGCAGTACTTC
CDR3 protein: CAWSTLRSYEQYF

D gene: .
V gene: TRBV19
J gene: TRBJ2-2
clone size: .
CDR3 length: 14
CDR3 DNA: TGTGCCAGTGGGAGGCGAGGACCGGGCCGGGAGCTGTTTTTT
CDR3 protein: CASGRRGPGRELFF

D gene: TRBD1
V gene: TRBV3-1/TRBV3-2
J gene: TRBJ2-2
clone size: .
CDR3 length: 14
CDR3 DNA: TGTGCCAGCAGCCAGATGGACAGGGCCGGGGAGCTGTTTTTT
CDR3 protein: CASSQMDRAGELFF

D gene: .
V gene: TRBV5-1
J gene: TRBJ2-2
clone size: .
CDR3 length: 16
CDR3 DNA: TGCGCCAGCAGCCCCGGCACAGGGTCGAACACCGGGGAGCTGTTTTTT
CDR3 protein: CASSPGTGSNTGELFF

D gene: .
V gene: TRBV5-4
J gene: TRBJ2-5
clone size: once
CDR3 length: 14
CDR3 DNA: TGTGCCAGCAGCCACCCTGATAGCGGCGAGACCCAGTACTTC
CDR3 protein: CASSHPDSGETQYF

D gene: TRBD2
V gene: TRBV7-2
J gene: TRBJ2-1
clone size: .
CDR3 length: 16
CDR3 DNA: TGTGCCAGCAGCTTAACGACTAGCGGGGCCCTCAATGAGCAGTTCTTC
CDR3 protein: CASSLTTSGALNEQFF

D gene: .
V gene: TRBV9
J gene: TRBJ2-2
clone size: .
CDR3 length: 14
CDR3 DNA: TGTGCCACCCGGCGCGGGGTGGACACCGGGGAGCTGTTTTTT
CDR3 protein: CATRRGVDTGELFF

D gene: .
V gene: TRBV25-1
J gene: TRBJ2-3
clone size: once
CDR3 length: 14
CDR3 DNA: TGTGCCAGCAGTCCGGGTAGGGGAAGGGATACGCAGTATTTT
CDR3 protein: CASSPGRGRDTQYF

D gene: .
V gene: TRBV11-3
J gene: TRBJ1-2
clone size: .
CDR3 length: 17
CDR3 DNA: TGTGCCAGCAGCTTTTCCCTTTCTCAGGGTTATTCAGACGGCTACACCTTC
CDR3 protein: CASSFSLSQGYSDGYTF

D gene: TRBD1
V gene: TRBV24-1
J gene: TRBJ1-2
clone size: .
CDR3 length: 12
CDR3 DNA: TGTGCCACCAGTACAGGGGGGACTGGCTACACCTTC
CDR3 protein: CATSTGGTGYTF

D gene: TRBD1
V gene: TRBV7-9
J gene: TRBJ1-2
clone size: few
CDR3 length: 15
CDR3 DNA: TGTGCCAGCAGCCCCGGACAGGGGGCAGGTCATGGCTACACCTTC
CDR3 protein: CASSPGQGAGHGYTF

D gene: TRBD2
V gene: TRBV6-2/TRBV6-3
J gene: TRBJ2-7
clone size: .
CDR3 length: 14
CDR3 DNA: TGTGCCAGCAGTTATCCCGGACTAGTATACGAGCAGTACTTC
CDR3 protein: CASSYPGLVYEQYF

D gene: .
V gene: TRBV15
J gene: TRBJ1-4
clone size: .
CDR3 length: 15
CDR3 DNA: TGTGCCACCAGCAGCACCACAGATAAGTATGAAAAACTGTTTTTT
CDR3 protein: CATSSTTDKYEKLFF

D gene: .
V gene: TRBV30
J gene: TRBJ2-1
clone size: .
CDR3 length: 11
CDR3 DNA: TGTGCCTGGAGTCGAAGCGGAGAGCAGTTCTTC
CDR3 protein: CAWSRSGEQFF

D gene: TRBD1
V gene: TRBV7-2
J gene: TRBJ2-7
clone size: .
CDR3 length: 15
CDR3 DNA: TGTGCCAGCAGCCAGACAGGGGACCTCTCCTACGAGCAGTACTTC
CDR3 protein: CASSQTGDLSYEQYF

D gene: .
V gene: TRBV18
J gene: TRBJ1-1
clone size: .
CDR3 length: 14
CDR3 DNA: TGTGCCAGCTCACTACATCAGGGTGACACTGAAGCTTTCTTT
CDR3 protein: CASSLHQGDTEAFF

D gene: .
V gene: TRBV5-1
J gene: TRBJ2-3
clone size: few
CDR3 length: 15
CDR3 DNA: TGCGCCAGCAGCTTGACGCGGGGCCCGACAGATACGCAGTATTTT
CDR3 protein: CASSLTRGPTDTQYF

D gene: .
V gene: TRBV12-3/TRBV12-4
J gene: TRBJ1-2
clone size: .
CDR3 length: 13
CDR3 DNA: TGTGCCAGCAGCCTTAGCGACACAGATGGCTACACCTTC
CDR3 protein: CASSLSDTDGYTF

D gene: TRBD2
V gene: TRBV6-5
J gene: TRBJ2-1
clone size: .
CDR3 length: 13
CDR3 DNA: TGTGCCACCCTAACAGCGGGGGTTGGTGAGCAGTTCTTC
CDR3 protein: CATLTAGVGEQFF

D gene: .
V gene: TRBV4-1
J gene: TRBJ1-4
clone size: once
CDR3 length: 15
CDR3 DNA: TGCGCCAGCAGCACCAGGGGCGCACTTAATGAAAAACTGTTTTTT
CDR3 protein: CASSTRGALNEKLFF

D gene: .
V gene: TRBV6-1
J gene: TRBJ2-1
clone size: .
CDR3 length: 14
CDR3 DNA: TGTGCCAGCAGTGAAATAGGGGGATACAATGAGCAGTTCTTC
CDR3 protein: CASSEIGGYNEQFF

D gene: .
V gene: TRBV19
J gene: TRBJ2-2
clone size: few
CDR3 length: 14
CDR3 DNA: TGTGCCAGTAAGAAGGGGCCCTCCACCGGGGAGCTGTTTTTT
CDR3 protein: CASKKGPSTGELFF

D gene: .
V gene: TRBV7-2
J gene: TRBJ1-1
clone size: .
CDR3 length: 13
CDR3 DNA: TGTGCCAGCAGCTTACAGGGGAACACTGAAGCTTTCTTT
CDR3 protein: CASSLQGNTEAFF

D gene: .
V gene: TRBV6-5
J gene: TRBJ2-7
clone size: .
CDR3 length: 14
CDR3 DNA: TGTGCCAGCTGGAGCGGGCCCCCCCCCTACGAGCAGTACTTC
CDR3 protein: CASWSGPPPYEQYF

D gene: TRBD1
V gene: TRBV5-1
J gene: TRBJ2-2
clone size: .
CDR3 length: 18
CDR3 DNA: TGCGCCAGCAGCCCGGGGACAGGGGAACCCACGAACACCGGGGAGCTGTTTTTT
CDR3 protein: CASSPGTGEPTNTGELFF